This T cell receptor beta chain was obtained from a study of regulatory T cells in long-lasting Graves disease. With regard to this clonotype: A far larger clone is one base from this, pointing to a likely read error.

Regarding time point: persistent/refractory GD, antithyroid drugs over 5 years with positive TRAb. Generation of the TCR library employed RNA extracted from PBMCs. Looked up from germline, CDR1 is MDHEN and CDR2 is SYDVKM. V lost 4 bases to trimming and J lost 10 bases; unmatched junction nucleotides: 15. The CDR3 is 16 amino acids. Sequencing libraries for TCR beta were prepared with iRepertoire HTBI primers and Arm-PCR of CDR3 regions. One entry per CDR3 protein results from TCRdb running MiXCR on the multiplex PCR reads. The table lists 350,000 to 450,000 distinct CDR3 sequences, roughly 25% of them singletons, with under 35% in the top ten.

The chain carries TRBV28 and TRBJ2-1; 8 nucleotides line up with TRBD1. This clonotype was obtained from a woman aged 40 to 50 with Graves disease. This sample comprised peripheral blood mononuclear cells (PBMCs), obtained when the disease was refractory, from a patient treated with antithyroid drugs. In DNA, the CDR3 is TGTGCCAGCAGTTCCGGGGGAACAGGGGGGCTTTACGAGCAGTTCTTC. Its protein product is CASSSGGTGGLYEQFF.